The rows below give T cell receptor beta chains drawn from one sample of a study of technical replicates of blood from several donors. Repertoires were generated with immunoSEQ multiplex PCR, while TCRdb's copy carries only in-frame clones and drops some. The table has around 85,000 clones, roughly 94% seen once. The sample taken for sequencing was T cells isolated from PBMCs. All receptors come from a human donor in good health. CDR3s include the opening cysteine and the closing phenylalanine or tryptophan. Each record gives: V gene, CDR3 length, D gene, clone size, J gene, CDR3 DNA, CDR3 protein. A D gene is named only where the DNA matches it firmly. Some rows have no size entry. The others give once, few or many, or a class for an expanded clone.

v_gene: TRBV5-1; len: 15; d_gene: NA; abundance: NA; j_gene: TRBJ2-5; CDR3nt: TGCGCCAGCAGCTTGGAGGGAGTCCTCCAAGAGACCCAGTACTTC; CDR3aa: CASSLEGVLQETQYF
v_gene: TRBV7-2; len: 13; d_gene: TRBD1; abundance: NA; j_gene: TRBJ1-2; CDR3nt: TGTGCCAGCAGCCGGGACAGTACCTATGGCTACACCTTC; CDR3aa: CASSRDSTYGYTF
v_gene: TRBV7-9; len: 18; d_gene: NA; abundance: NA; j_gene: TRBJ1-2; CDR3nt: TGTGCCAGCAGCTTAATTGTCGGGTTCTCGGCGGAGTTCTATGGCTACACCTTC; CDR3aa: CASSLIVGFSAEFYGYTF
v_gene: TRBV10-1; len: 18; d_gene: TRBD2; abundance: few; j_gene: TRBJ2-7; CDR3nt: TGCGCCAGCAGCGAAACTCCCCAGGCGGCGGGGGGTTCCTACGAGCAGTACTTC; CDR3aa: CASSETPQAAGGSYEQYF
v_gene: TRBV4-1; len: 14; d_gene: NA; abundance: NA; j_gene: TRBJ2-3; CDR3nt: TGCGCCAGCAGCCGAACCCCCGATAGAGGTGCGCAGTATTTT; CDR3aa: CASSRTPDRGAQYF
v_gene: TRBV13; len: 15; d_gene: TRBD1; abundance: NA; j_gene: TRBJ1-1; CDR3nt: TGTGCCAGCAGCTCCCCCTGGCCAGGGGGGACTGAAGCTTTCTTT; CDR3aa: CASSSPWPGGTEAFF
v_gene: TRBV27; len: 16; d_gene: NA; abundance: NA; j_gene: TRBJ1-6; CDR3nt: TGTGCCAGCAGTCCGCCTAGGGGCCATTTAAATTCACCCCTCCACTTT; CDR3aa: CASSPPRGHLNSPLHF
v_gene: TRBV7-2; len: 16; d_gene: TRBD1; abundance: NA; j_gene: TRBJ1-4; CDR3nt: TGTGCCAGCAGCTTAGCGAGCAGGGGGCGCAATGGAAAACTGTTTTTT; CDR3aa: CASSLASRGRNGKLFF
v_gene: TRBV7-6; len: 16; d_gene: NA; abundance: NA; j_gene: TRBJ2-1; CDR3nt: TGTGCCAGCAGCTTAGATCCTAGCAGATCCTACAATGAGCAGTTCTTC; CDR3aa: CASSLDPSRSYNEQFF
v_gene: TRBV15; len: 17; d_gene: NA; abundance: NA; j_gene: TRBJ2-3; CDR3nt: TGTGCCACCAGCAGAGAGGCCATAGGACAGACAGGTTATACGCAGTATTTT; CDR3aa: CATSREAIGQTGYTQYF
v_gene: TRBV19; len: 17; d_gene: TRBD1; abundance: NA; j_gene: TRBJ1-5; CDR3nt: TGTGCCAGTATTCCGGGACAGAAAGCCAGGACGGGGCAGCCCCAGCATTTT; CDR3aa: CASIPGQKARTGQPQHF
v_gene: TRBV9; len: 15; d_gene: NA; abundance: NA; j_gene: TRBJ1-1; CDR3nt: TGTGCCAGCAGCGTAGATCCAGGGATGAACACTGAAGCTTTCTTT; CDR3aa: CASSVDPGMNTEAFF
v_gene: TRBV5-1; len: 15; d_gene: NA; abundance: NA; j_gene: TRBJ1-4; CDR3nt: TGCGCCAGCAACTTGGGGATAGGGGATAATGAAAAACTGTTTTTT; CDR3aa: CASNLGIGDNEKLFF
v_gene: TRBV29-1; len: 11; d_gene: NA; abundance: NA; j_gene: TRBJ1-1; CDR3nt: TGCAGCGCCTCGAGGGAGGGGGAAGCTTTCTTT; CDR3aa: CSASREGEAFF
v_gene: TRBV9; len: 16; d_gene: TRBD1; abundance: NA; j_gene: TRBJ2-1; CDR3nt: TGTGCCAGCAGCAAAGACAGGGGGAACTCCTACAATGAGCAGTTCTTC; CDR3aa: CASSKDRGNSYNEQFF
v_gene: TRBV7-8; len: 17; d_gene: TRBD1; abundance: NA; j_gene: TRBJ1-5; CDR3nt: TGTGCCAGCAGCTTAGGGAGGGGGCGGTATGGCAATCAGCCCCAGCATTTT; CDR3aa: CASSLGRGRYGNQPQHF
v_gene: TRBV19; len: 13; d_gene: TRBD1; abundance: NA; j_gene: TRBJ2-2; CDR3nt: TGTGCCAGCCACAGGGGGCAGGGCGGGGAGCTGTTTTTT; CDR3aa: CASHRGQGGELFF
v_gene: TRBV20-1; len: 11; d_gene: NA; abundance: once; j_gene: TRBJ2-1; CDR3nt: TGCAGTGCTAGCTGGGCCTATGAGCAGTTCTTC; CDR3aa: CSASWAYEQFF
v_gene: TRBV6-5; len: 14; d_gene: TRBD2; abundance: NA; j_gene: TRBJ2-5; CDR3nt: TGTGCCAGCAGAGGGACTAGCGGGGGGGGGACCCAGTACTTC; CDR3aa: CASRGTSGGGTQYF
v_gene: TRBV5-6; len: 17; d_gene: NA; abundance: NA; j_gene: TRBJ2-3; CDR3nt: TGTGCCAGCAGCCTTAAAATTGAAGTGGGCCGCACAGATACGCAGTATTTT; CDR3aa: CASSLKIEVGRTDTQYF
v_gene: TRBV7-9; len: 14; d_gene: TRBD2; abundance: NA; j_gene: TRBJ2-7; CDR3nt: TGTGCCAGCAGCTCCAGCGGGGACCTCGACGAGCAGTACTTC; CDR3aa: CASSSSGDLDEQYF
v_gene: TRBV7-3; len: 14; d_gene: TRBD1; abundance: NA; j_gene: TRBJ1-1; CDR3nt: TGTGCCAGCAGCTTGGGACAGGCGAACACTGAAGCTTTCTTT; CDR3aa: CASSLGQANTEAFF